Listed below are T cell receptor beta chains from one sample, sequenced in a study of T-cell memory formation after mild COVID-19. TCRdb fed the 5' RACE reads into MiXCR, producing one record per CDR3 protein. The data show fewer than 450,000 distinct CDR3 sequences, with 21% seen just once and roughly an eighth held by the top ten. Sequencing was performed on PBMCs or a T cell subset sorted from them (not recorded which). The source is an adult woman who had mild COVID-19 (a few samples of this study predate the infection). Cell type and time point are not known. Each CDR3 is given with its conserved first and last residue. Size values are once, few and many counts, or a class for expanded clones, and some rows have none.

>.|TRBV7-9
CASSLRRDFETQYF
>.|TRBV6-6
CASSYSFDTQYF
>.|TRBV6-2/TRBV6-3
CASSYRPELAKNIQYF
>few|TRBV7-3
CASSSQGAAYNEQFF
>.|TRBV9
CASSFTAGSEPHTQYF
>.|TRBV4-2
CASSQDDYFYEQYF
>.|TRBV4-3
CASSHLPGTSSYEQYF
>.|TRBV20-1
CSARIVGRGFHTDTQYF
>.|TRBV4-1
CASSQDSAGEAFF
>few|TRBV20-1
CSAQTPSGSPYEQYF
>.|TRBV12-3/TRBV12-4
CASRKQGLSGNTIYF
>few|TRBV6-2/TRBV6-3
CASSWGLAYNEQFF
>few|TRBV5-1
CASGTSGLNEKLFF
>.|TRBV7-9
CASSFVYGSTDTQYF
>.|TRBV3-1
CASSQVPGQGAKVYEQYF
>few|TRBV5-5
CASSPGQKREQYF
>few|TRBV12-3/TRBV12-4
CASSLAELDIQYF
>.|TRBV30
CAWSSGGGYTF
>.|TRBV7-6
CASSPFWRRGTDTQYF
>.|TRBV6-5
CASVRETGLGTEAFF
>.|TRBV5-1
CASSLEQGRELFF
>.|TRBV7-2
CASSRRQGKETQYF
>.|TRBV7-8
CASSFPTGTNTEAFF
>.|TRBV12-3/TRBV12-4
CASSLSPRGDTQYF
>.|TRBV3-1
CASSQVYYGYTF
>few|TRBV9
CASSVDLAGEQFF
>.|TRBV15
CATSREVGAGTDTQYF
>few|TRBV6-5
CASNLSGSGKTQYF
>.|TRBV7-3
CASSFARAGRGTGELFF
>few|TRBV5-1
CASSPLTSNNEQFF
>.|TRBV29-1
CSVQSTGDSYEQYF
>.|TRBV20-1
CSARQSTGNTEAFF
>many|TRBV19
CASSMGVSYEQYF
>few|TRBV5-6
CASSLLQARNTGELFF
>.|TRBV7-9
CASGRGEGVATEQYF
>.|TRBV12-3/TRBV12-4
CASRRTGSGNTIYF